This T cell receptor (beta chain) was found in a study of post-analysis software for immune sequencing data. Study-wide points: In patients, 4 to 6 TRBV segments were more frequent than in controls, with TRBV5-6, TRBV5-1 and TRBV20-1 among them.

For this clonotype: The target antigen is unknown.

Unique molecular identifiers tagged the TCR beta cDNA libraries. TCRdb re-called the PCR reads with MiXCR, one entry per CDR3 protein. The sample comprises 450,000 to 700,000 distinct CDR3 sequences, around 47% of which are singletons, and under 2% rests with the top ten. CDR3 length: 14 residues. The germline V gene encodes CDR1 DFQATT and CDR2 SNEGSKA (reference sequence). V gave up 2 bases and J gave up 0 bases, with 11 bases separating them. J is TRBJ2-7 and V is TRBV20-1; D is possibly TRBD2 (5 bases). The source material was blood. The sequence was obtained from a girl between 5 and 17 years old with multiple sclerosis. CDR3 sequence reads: CSARPADSSYEQYF. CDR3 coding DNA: TGCAGTGCTAGACCAGCGGATTCCTCCTACGAGCAGTACTTC.